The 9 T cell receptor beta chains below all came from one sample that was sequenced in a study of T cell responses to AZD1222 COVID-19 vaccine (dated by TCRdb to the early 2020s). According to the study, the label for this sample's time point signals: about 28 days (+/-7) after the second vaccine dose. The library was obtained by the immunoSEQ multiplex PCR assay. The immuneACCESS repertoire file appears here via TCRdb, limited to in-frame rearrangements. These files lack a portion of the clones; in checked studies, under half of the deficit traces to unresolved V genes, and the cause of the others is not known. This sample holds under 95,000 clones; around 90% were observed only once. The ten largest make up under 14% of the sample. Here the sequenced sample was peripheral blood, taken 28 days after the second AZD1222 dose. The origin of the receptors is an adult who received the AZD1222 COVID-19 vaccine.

This CDR3 reads CAWTPTGLRYNSPLHF. DNA of the CDR3: TGTGCCTGGACCCCTACGGGACTTCGCTATAATTCACCCCTCCACTTT. The rearrangement links TRBV30 to TRBJ1-6; a possible D gene is TRBD1 (5 bases). V was pared by 4 bases and J by 3 bases, with 16 bases between. The CDR3 is 16 residues long. From germline, CDR1 is GTSNPN and CDR2 SVGIG (reference sequence). Complete variable domain (other parts from reference TRBV30 and TRBJ1-6): SQTIHQWPATLVQPVGSPLSLECTVEGTSNPNLYWYRQAAGRGLQLLFYSVGIGQISSEVPQNLSASRPQDRQFILSSKKLLLSDSGFYLCAWTPTGLRYNSPLHFGNGTRLTVT.

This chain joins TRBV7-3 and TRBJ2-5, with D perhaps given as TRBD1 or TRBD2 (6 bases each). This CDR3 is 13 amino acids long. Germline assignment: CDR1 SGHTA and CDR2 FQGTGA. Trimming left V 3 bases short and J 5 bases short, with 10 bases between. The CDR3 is CASSLGGQETQYF. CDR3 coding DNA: TGTGCCAGCAGCTTGGGGGGCCAGGAGACCCAGTACTTC.

This CDR3 reads CASGLAQRGNEQFF. The DNA of the CDR3 is TGTGCTAGTGGTTTGGCCCAGAGGGGGAATGAGCAGTTCTTC. The genes are TRBV12-5 and TRBJ2-1; perhaps TRBD1 as D (6 bases). The CDR3 length is 14 residues. Germline values: CDR1 LGHNT, CDR2 FRNRAP. The ends were cut back, 1 base at V and 7 bases at J, with 11 bases in the middle.

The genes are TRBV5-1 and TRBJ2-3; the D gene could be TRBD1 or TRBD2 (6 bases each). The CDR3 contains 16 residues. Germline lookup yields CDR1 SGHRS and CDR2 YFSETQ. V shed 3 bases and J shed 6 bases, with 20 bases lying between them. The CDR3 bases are TGCGCCAGCAGCTCGCTCCCCGGGGGCCCTGGGGATACGCAGTATTTT. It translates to CASSSLPGGPGDTQYF.

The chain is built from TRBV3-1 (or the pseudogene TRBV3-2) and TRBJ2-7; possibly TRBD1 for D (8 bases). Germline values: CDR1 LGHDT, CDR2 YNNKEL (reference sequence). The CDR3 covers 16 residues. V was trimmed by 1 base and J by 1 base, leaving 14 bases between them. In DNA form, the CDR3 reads TGTGCCAGCAGCCAAGGTACAGGGGGGGAATCCTACGAGCAGTACTTC. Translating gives CASSQGTGGESYEQYF.

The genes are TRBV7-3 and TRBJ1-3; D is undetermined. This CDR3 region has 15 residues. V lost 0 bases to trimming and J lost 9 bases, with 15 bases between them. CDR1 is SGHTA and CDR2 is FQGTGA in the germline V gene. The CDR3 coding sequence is TGTGCCAGCAGCTTAACCGCCCAGGAACGGGGCACCATATATTTT. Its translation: CASSLTAQERGTIYF. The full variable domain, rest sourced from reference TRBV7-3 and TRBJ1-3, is GAGVSQTPSNKVTEKGKYVELRCDPISGHTALYWYRQSLGQGPEFLIYFQGTGAADDSGLPNDRFFAVRPEGSVSTLKIQRTERGDSAVYLCASSLTAQERGTIYFGEGSWLTVV.

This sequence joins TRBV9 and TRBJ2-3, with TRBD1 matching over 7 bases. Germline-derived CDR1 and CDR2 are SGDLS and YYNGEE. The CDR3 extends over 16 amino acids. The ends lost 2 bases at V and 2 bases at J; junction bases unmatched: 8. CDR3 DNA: TGTGCCAGCAGCGTCGGGGACAGCCTTCCCACAGATACGCAGTATTTT. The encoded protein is CASSVGDSLPTDTQYF. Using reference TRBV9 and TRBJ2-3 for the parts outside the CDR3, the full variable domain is DSGVTQTPKHLITATGQRVTLRCSPRSGDLSVYWYQQSLDQGLQFLIQYYNGEERAKGNILERFSAQQFPDLHSELNLSSLELGDSALYFCASSVGDSLPTDTQYFGPGTRLTVL.

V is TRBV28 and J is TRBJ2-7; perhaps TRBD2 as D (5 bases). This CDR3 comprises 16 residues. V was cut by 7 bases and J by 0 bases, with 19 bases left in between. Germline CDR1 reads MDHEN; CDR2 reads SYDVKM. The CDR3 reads CASTLGGGGASYEQYF. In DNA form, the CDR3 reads TGTGCCAGCACCCTAGGCGGAGGCGGTGCCTCCTACGAGCAGTACTTC.

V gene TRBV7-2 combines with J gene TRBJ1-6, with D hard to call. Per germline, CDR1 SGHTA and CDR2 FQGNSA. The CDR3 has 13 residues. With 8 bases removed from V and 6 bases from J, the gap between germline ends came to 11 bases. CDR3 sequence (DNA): TGTGCCAGCGGTACAGATGCTAATTCACCCCTCCACTTT. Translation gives CASGTDANSPLHF.